This T cell receptor (beta chain) is from a study of blood T cell repertoires in COVID-19. On the study more broadly: Samples representing acute and convalescent COVID-19 were sourced from the United States, Italy and Spain. T cells, B-cell-depleted T cells, or PBMCs supplied cDNA or gDNA.

The V and J ends lost 7 bases and 0 bases respectively, with 16 bases between them. The CDR3 extends over 16 amino acids. Per germline, CDR1 MDHEN and CDR2 SYDVKM. Produced via immunoSEQ multiplex PCR; TCRdb's table is partial and in-frame only. This table has 250,000 to 350,000 clones, 80% to 90% appearing once. This chain joins TRBV28 and TRBJ1-5; no clear D. This sequence originates from a woman in her forties or fifties who had recovered from COVID-19. Sequenced: peripheral blood. The CDR3 sequence: CASTQLNFYSNQPQHF. CDR3 DNA: TGTGCCAGCACCCAATTGAACTTTTATAGCAATCAGCCCCAGCATTTT.